This T cell receptor (beta chain) was identified during a study of blood T cell repertoires in COVID-19. About the research overall: Both acute and convalescent COVID-19 samples were obtained from the United States, Italy and Spain. PBMCs, B-cell-depleted T cells, or T cells provided the cDNA or gDNA that made up the material.

Per the study methods: Estimates of nucleated cell counts were drawn from the amplification of reference gene primers. Data came from immunoSEQ multiplex PCR; TCRdb stores just in-frame clones and leaves some out. V, J and clone size are taken as reported in that table, and D and trimming were inferred from the DNA itself. The repertoire holds more than 60,000 clones, with about 89% as singletons. The sequencing sample was made of peripheral blood. The receptor comes from a man in his 60s with acute or convalescent COVID-19.

The DNA for the CDR3 is TGTGCCAGCAGCCTTACCACCAATATTGACAGATATAGCAATCAGCCCCAGCATTTT. Translation gives CASSLTTNIDRYSNQPQHF. The chain carries TRBV4-2 and TRBJ1-5, with D possibly TRBD1 on 5 matching bases. Trimming cost V 4 bases and J 0 bases, with 22 bases left between them. Germline V gene data show CDR1 as LGHNA and CDR2 as YNFKEQ. The CDR3 is 19 residues long.